Below are 10 T cell receptor beta chains sequenced from a single sample in a study of control samples from healthy donors and cancer patients (dated by TCRdb to the early 2020s). The library came from the immunoSEQ multiplex PCR assay. Sourced from immuneACCESS, this table was stored by TCRdb with only in-frame sequences that have V and J called. A share of the clones is absent; for the studies checked, an unresolved V gene accounts for under half, and the remainder has no known explanation. The sample contains 70,000 to 95,000 clones, more than 75% of them found a single time. Around 20% of the sample comes from the top ten. The sample taken for sequencing was blood. The receptor source for this set is a man over 45 in good health.

This clone has more than one count but fewer than ten. The chain joins TRBV2 to TRBJ1-5, with D unresolved. Germline V gene sequence: CDR1 SNHLY, CDR2 FYNNEI. The ends were cut back, 6 bases at V and 4 bases at J, with 16 bases in the middle. The length of the CDR3 is 15 residues. In DNA, the CDR3 is TGTGCCAGCAGCCTGCCCCTAGCAGAGAATCAGCCCCAGCATTTT. Its protein is CASSLPLAENQPQHF.

This chain links TRBV27 with TRBJ1-2, with D possibly matching TRBD1 (5 bases). The CDR3 covers 15 residues. The germline V and J ends were trimmed by 6 bases and 3 bases, with 17 bases remaining between them. Per the germline V gene, CDR1 is MNHEY and CDR2 is SMNVEV (reference sequence). The CDR3 loop reads CASSHDGGLDYGYTF. The CDR3 DNA is TGTGCCAGCAGCCATGACGGGGGTTTAGACTATGGCTACACCTTC.

The V gene is TRBV11-2, the J gene TRBJ1-5, with D unresolved. Trimming pared 2 bases from V and 4 bases from J, leaving 9 bases between. CDR1 SGHAT and CDR2 FQNNGV come from the germline V gene. The CDR3 sequence is 14 residues long. For the CDR3, the DNA is TGTGCCAGCAGCTTAAATCGGGGAAATCAGCCCCAGCATTTT. Residues: CASSLNRGNQPQHF.

The genes are TRBV21-1 and TRBJ2-5; TRBD1 is the table's D call and was not checked against the DNA. TRBV21-1 is annotated as a pseudogene. The CDR3 is made up of 14 amino acids. The CDR3 here is CASSKAADQETQYF. The CDR3 nucleotides read TGTGCCAGCAGCAAAGCGGCAGACCAAGAGACCCAGTACTTC.

V usage is TRBV7-2 and J usage is TRBJ2-1; no definite D call. In germline, CDR1 is SGHTA, CDR2 FQGNSA. Trimming took 6 bases from V and 8 from J, leaving 14 bases between them. The CDR3 runs to 13 residues. CDR3 protein: CASSRTSLYEQFF. The DNA of the CDR3 is TGTGCCAGCAGTCGAACTTCCCTATATGAGCAGTTCTTC.

The rearrangement joins TRBV5-1 to TRBJ2-2; TRBD1 is a possible D gene (6 bases). Trimming cost V 3 bases and J 9 bases, with 12 bases left between them. CDR1 and CDR2 from the germline V gene are SGHRS and YFSETQ. The CDR3 covers 13 residues. Written as DNA, the CDR3 is TGCGCCAGCAGCTCGGCAGGGGATCGGGAGCTGTTTTTT. Translated, it gives CASSSAGDRELFF.

The chain has TRBV10-3 and TRBJ2-5; TRBD1 agrees at 8 bases. The CDR3 has 14 amino acids. CDR1 and CDR2 (germline): ENHRY, SYGVKD. Trimming cost V 8 bases and J 1 base; bases outside gene matches: 6. The CDR3 protein is CAIGVGTGQETQYF. The CDR3 DNA reads TGTGCCATCGGAGTAGGGACAGGCCAAGAGACCCAGTACTTC.

This rearrangement joins TRBV5-4 to TRBJ1-1, with TRBD1 as a possible D gene (6 bases). The CDR3 is made up of 12 amino acids. Between the trimmed V and J ends, which lost 1 base and 8 bases, there was a span of 9 bases. In germline, CDR1 is SGHNT, CDR2 YYREEE (reference sequence). The CDR3 spells CASSLRGKEAFF. The CDR3 region has the DNA TGTGCCAGCAGCTTGAGGGGGAAGGAAGCTTTCTTT.

This chain links TRBV18 with TRBJ1-2, with TRBD1 identical over 7 bases. V shed 4 bases and J 4 bases; nucleotides not matched to a gene: 15. This CDR3 comprises 17 residues. Germline loops: CDR1 KGHSH, CDR2 LQKENI. The CDR3 coding sequence is TGTGCCAGCTCACGAGGACAGGACGGCGGGGGAGGCTATGGCTACACCTTC. It yields the protein CASSRGQDGGGGYGYTF.

A single count supports this clone. The rearrangement uses TRBV12-3 or TRBV12-4 and TRBJ2-1; D may be TRBD1 or TRBD2 (5 bases each). The CDR3 extends over 13 amino acids. V was cut by 7 bases and J by 0 bases, with 7 bases left in between. CDR3 sequence reads: CASTGSSYNEQFF. CDR3 sequence (DNA): TGTGCCAGCACAGGGAGCTCCTACAATGAGCAGTTCTTC.